A selection of T cell receptor beta chains follows, all from one sample in a study of blood T cell repertoires in COVID-19. Sequenced by immunoSEQ multiplex PCR; TCRdb stores in-frame clones only, minus some. The data contain 200,000 to 250,000 clones, around nine tenths of them singletons. Input material: peripheral blood. These receptors all come from a woman aged 55-70 years with acute or convalescent COVID-19. CDR3s leave out the opening cysteine and the closing phenylalanine or tryptophan.

J gene: TRBJ2-1
CDR3 length: 15
V gene: TRBV5-5
CDR3 protein: ASSRITGTGYSNEQF

J gene: TRBJ1-3
CDR3 length: 13
V gene: TRBV6-1
CDR3 protein: ASSEARSYGNTIY

J gene: TRBJ1-1
CDR3 length: 12
V gene: TRBV5-1
CDR3 protein: ASSLTGTTTEAF

J gene: TRBJ1-1
CDR3 length: 12
V gene: TRBV7-9
CDR3 protein: ASRPLERNTEAF

J gene: TRBJ2-2
CDR3 length: 11
V gene: TRBV7-3
CDR3 protein: ASSSARSGELF

J gene: TRBJ1-3
CDR3 length: 8
V gene: TRBV7-9
CDR3 protein: ASSGNTIY

J gene: TRBJ2-5
CDR3 length: 11
V gene: TRBV7-9
CDR3 protein: ASSLEIASAQY

J gene: TRBJ1-2
CDR3 length: 13
V gene: TRBV7-9
CDR3 protein: ASSLGREVGYGYT

J gene: TRBJ1-6
CDR3 length: 15
V gene: TRBV6-2/TRBV6-3
CDR3 protein: ASSYEGGTGGNSPLH

J gene: TRBJ2-3
CDR3 length: 13
V gene: TRBV30
CDR3 protein: AWSQGRGLPDTQY

J gene: TRBJ1-1
CDR3 length: 15
V gene: TRBV11-2
CDR3 protein: ASSITGTGWVNTEAF

J gene: TRBJ2-1
CDR3 length: 10
V gene: TRBV18
CDR3 protein: ASSPPGTSTF

J gene: TRBJ1-3
CDR3 length: 13
V gene: TRBV4-1
CDR3 protein: ASSRSSDIGNTIY

J gene: TRBJ1-1
CDR3 length: 11
V gene: TRBV5-1
CDR3 protein: ASSLDGQKGAF

J gene: TRBJ1-5
CDR3 length: 12
V gene: TRBV6-1
CDR3 protein: ASSEGQGYQPQH

J gene: TRBJ1-3
CDR3 length: 16
V gene: TRBV5-6
CDR3 protein: ASSHAGGDRFSGNTIY

J gene: TRBJ2-1
CDR3 length: 13
V gene: TRBV7-2
CDR3 protein: ASSQTPGGGYEQF

J gene: TRBJ1-1
CDR3 length: 12
V gene: TRBV14
CDR3 protein: ASSRYGGNTEAF

J gene: TRBJ1-3
CDR3 length: 18
V gene: TRBV15
CDR3 protein: ATSRLPRLAPGQGGNTIY

J gene: TRBJ2-1
CDR3 length: 12
V gene: TRBV6-2/TRBV6-3
CDR3 protein: ASSSDWGANEQF

J gene: TRBJ2-1
CDR3 length: 14
V gene: TRBV3-1/TRBV3-2
CDR3 protein: ASSQELADSYNEQF

J gene: TRBJ2-1
CDR3 length: 10
V gene: TRBV2
CDR3 protein: ASKEQFDEQF

J gene: TRBJ2-5
CDR3 length: 13
V gene: TRBV15
CDR3 protein: ATSRGGRSQETQY

J gene: TRBJ1-2
CDR3 length: 14
V gene: TRBV28
CDR3 protein: ASSPPWGGEFYGYT

J gene: TRBJ2-7
CDR3 length: 13
V gene: TRBV6-2/TRBV6-3
CDR3 protein: ASSSIAGIRYEQY

J gene: TRBJ1-6
CDR3 length: 12
V gene: TRBV18
CDR3 protein: ASSPTQEGSPLH

J gene: TRBJ1-6
CDR3 length: 13
V gene: TRBV28
CDR3 protein: ASSGHRERYSPLH

J gene: TRBJ1-2
CDR3 length: 13
V gene: TRBV28
CDR3 protein: ASSPIGTETYGYT

J gene: TRBJ2-2
CDR3 length: 15
V gene: TRBV7-9
CDR3 protein: ASSSNSGTANTGELF

J gene: TRBJ2-7
CDR3 length: 12
V gene: TRBV6-5
CDR3 protein: ASRNRDRAYEQY

J gene: TRBJ2-7
CDR3 length: 15
V gene: TRBV15
CDR3 protein: ATSNLLLAGGGHGQY

J gene: TRBJ2-2
CDR3 length: 13
V gene: TRBV24-1
CDR3 protein: ATRPRDRPTGELF

J gene: TRBJ2-2
CDR3 length: 15
V gene: TRBV11-2
CDR3 protein: ASTRMLGTENTGELF

J gene: TRBJ2-1
CDR3 length: 12
V gene: TRBV5-1
CDR3 protein: ASRGETGRSEQF

J gene: TRBJ2-1
CDR3 length: 15
V gene: TRBV21-1
CDR3 protein: ASSKPQAGGKVHEQF

J gene: TRBJ2-7
CDR3 length: 14
V gene: TRBV14
CDR3 protein: ASSHRSGRGSYEQY

J gene: TRBJ1-1
CDR3 length: 13
V gene: TRBV19
CDR3 protein: ASSIDGGMNTEAF

J gene: TRBJ2-5
CDR3 length: 13
V gene: TRBV5-1
CDR3 protein: ASSLMWAETGSMD

J gene: TRBJ2-7
CDR3 length: 10
V gene: TRBV29-1
CDR3 protein: SGTDRTYEQY

J gene: TRBJ2-7
CDR3 length: 11
V gene: TRBV24-1
CDR3 protein: ATSDRDSYEQY

J gene: TRBJ2-7
CDR3 length: 13
V gene: TRBV14
CDR3 protein: ASSGQGMGSYEQY